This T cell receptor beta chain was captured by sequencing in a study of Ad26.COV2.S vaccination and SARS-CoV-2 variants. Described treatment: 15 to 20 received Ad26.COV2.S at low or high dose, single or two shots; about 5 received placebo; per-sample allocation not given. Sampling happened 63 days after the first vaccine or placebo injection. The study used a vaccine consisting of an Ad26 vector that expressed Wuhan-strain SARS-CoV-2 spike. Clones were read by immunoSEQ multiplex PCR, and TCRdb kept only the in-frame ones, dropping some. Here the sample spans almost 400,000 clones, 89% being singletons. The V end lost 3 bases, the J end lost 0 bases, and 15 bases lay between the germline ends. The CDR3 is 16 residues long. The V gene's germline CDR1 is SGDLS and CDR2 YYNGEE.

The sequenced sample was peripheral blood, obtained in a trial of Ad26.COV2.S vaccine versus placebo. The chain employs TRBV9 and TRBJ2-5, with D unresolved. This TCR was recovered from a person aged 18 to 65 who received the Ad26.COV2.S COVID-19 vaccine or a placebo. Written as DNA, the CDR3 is TGTGCCAGCAGCGCAGATCAAAGGACGGACCAAGAGACCCAGTACTTC. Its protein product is CASSADQRTDQETQYF. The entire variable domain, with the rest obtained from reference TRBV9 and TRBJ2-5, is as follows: DSGVTQTPKHLITATGQRVTLRCSPRSGDLSVYWYQQSLDQGLQFLIQYYNGEERAKGNILERFSAQQFPDLHSELNLSSLELGDSALYFCASSADQRTDQETQYFGPGTRLLVL.